The entry below gives a single T cell receptor (beta chain) sequence along with its context. What it binds is unknown. The data derive from a study of CD8 T cells in ankylosing spondylitis. Study-wide results and limits: Clones linked to the disease showed a CD8+ phenotype. They occurred at relatively low frequencies in peripheral blood.

Construction of TCR beta libraries was performed using quantitative 5'-RACE with molecular barcodes. TCRdb itself ran the 5' RACE reads through MiXCR, one entry per CDR3 protein. The sample shows about 310,000 distinct CDR3 sequences, roughly 20% of them seen only once. This CDR3 is built from 13 residues. Trimming left V 5 bases short and J 4 bases short, with 9 bases between. Germline V gene lookup returns CDR1 DFQATT and CDR2 SNEGSKA (reference sequence). The receptor was derived from a female donor with ankylosing spondylitis or in good health (not recorded which). The sample consisted of blood, either unsorted or a sorted T cell fraction (not recorded which). The V gene is TRBV20-1, the J gene TRBJ2-6, with D unresolved. The DNA of the CDR3 is TGCAGTGCTGCCCTATCCGGGGCCAACGTCCTGACTTTC. Protein product: CSAALSGANVLTF.